The present T cell receptor beta chain was sequenced within a study of blood T cell repertoires in COVID-19. Libraries were prepared by immunoSEQ multiplex PCR; TCRdb keeps only in-frame clonotypes and omits some of them. This sample carries about 280,000 clones, 87% of them seen once, and the ten largest clones take 2% to 2.5%. This CDR3 has 15 residues. The V and J ends lost 4 bases and 6 bases, in that order; junction bases with no gene match: 8. Germline CDR1 and CDR2: KGHSH and LQKENI. The rearrangement joins TRBV18 to TRBJ1-2, with TRBD1 identical over 10 bases. The sequenced material came from peripheral blood. The receptor was isolated from a woman between 45 and 60 years old who had recovered from COVID-19. This chain's CDR3 is CASSQVTGGEDGYTF. CDR3 in DNA: TGTGCCAGCTCACAGGTGACAGGGGGCGAGGATGGCTACACCTTC. Looking up the rest from reference TRBV18 and TRBJ1-2 gives the full variable domain: NAGVMQNPRHLVRRRGQEARLRCSPMKGHSHVYWYRQLPEEGLKFMVYLQKENIIDESGMPKERFSAEFPKEGPSILRIQQVVRGDSAAYFCASSQVTGGEDGYTFGSGTRLTVV.